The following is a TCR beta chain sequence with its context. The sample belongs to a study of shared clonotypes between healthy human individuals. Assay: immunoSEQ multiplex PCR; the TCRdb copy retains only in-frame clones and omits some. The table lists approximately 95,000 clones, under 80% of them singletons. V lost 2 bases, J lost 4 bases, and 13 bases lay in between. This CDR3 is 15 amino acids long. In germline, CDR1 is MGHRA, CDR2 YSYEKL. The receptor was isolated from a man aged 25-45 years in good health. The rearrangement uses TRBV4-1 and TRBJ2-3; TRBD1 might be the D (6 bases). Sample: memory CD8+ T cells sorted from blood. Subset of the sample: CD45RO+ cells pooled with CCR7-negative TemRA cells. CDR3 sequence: CASSQRTVSADTQYF. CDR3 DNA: TGCGCCAGCAGCCAAAGGACAGTTAGCGCAGATACGCAGTATTTT.